What follows are 8 T cell receptor beta chains derived from one specimen sequenced in a study of blood T cell repertoires in COVID-19. Only in-frame clones appear in the TCRdb table, and some are missing; sequencing was by immunoSEQ multiplex PCR. The table shows over 50,000 clones, with 80% to 90% occurring only once. Sequenced input: peripheral blood. These receptors were collected from a human donor in a cohort sampled during active COVID-19.

The chain links TRBV3-1 (or the pseudogene TRBV3-2) to TRBJ2-3, with TRBD2 matching 9 bases. Trimming at V came to 3 bases and at J to 3 bases, leaving 1 base not matched to a gene. The V gene's germline CDR1 is LGHDT and CDR2 YNNKEL (reference sequence). CDR3 size: 14 residues. CDR3 nucleotide sequence: TGTGCCAGCAGCCAGGGACTAGCTACAGATACGCAGTATTTT. This codes for CASSQGLATDTQYF.

The chain links TRBV5-5 to TRBJ2-2; 7 bases line up with TRBD1. This CDR3 comprises 16 residues. Trimming at V came to 3 bases and at J to 6 bases, leaving 11 bases not matched to a gene. Germline V gene sequence: CDR1 SGHKS, CDR2 YYEKEE (reference sequence). The CDR3 reads CASSWSTSQGAGELFF. CDR3 in DNA: TGTGCCAGCAGCTGGTCTACATCCCAGGGGGCCGGGGAGCTGTTTTTT. The whole variable domain, remainder taken from reference TRBV5-5 and TRBJ2-2, is DAGVTQSPTHLIKTRGQQVTLRCSPISGHKSVSWYQQVLGQGPQFIFQYYEKEERGRGNFPDRFSARQFPNYSSELNVNALLLGDSALYLCASSWSTSQGAGELFFGEGSRLTVL.

The rearrangement uses TRBV23-1 and TRBJ2-7, with D maybe TRBD1 (6 bases). Being an ORF, TRBV23-1 has a function that is uncertain. The CDR3 consists of 16 residues. Trimming took 4 bases from V and 0 from J, leaving 16 bases between them. Here the CDR3 DNA reads TGCGCCAGCAGTCGCAAGGGACACCAAGACTCCTACGAGCAGTACTTC. Its translation: CASSRKGHQDSYEQYF.

This chain links TRBV4-1 with TRBJ1-2; D perhaps matches TRBD1 (5 bases). Germline V gene data show CDR1 as MGHRA and CDR2 as YSYEKL. The V end was cut by 1 base, the J end by 6 bases, with 12 bases between. The CDR3 length is 14 residues. CDR3 sequence: CASSQGAGWNGYTF. CDR3 DNA: TGCGCCAGCAGCCAAGGGGCAGGGTGGAATGGCTACACCTTC.

This clone was recorded once. The chain couples TRBV7-3 to TRBJ2-1; 7 bases map to TRBD1. The CDR3 sequence is 16 residues long. The germline CDR1 and CDR2 sequences are SGHTA and FQGTGA. V was pared by 4 bases and J by 1 base, with 7 bases of the junction left unmatched. The CDR3 protein is CASSSIGTESYNEQFF. The CDR3 DNA reads as TGTGCCAGCAGCTCGATCGGGACAGAGTCCTACAATGAGCAGTTCTTC.

The CDR3 sequence is CASSLVPGGSYNEQFF. As DNA, the CDR3 is TGTGCCAGCAGCTTAGTGCCAGGGGGCTCCTACAATGAGCAGTTCTTC. The V call is TRBV11-2, the J call TRBJ2-1; 7 bases are a match to TRBD1. Trimming cost V 1 base and J 0 bases; bases outside gene matches: 3. The CDR3 covers 16 residues. Per germline, CDR1 SGHAT and CDR2 FQNNGV.

This chain connects TRBV7-9 to TRBJ2-3, with unresolved D. Germline V lookup: CDR1 SEHNR, CDR2 FQNEAQ (reference sequence). CDR3 length: 14 residues. Trimming stripped 2 bases from V and 0 bases from J, with 6 bases between. CDR3 bases: TGTGCCAGCAGCTTAATCTCTAGCACAGATACGCAGTATTTT. Its translation is CASSLISSTDTQYF.

This clone was observed a single time. The J gene is TRBJ2-2, the V gene TRBV7-3; 9 nucleotides align to TRBD1. The CDR3 contains 16 residues. The germline gives CDR1 SGHTA, CDR2 FQGTGA. V was clipped by 5 bases and J by 4 bases; unmatched bases: 8. This CDR3 reads CASSPRTGALTGELFF. CDR3 coding DNA: TGTGCCAGCAGCCCTAGGACAGGGGCACTCACCGGGGAGCTGTTTTTT.